The text below deals with one TCR beta chain. Trimming left V 2 bases short and J 0 bases short, with 28 bases between. Germline CDR1 is MDHEN and CDR2 is SYDVKM. The CDR3 extends over 21 amino acids. This entry comes from a study of shared T cell receptors in the human thymus. The data were produced by immunoSEQ multiplex PCR, yet TCRdb's version contains in-frame clones alone and is incomplete. There are some 700,000 clones in the sample; around 85% occur only once, and about 0.011% lies in the top ten. This sample was also put to use in a study of human thymus T cells. Per that study: Having corrective surgery for congenital heart defects, healthy Finnish infants were the ones who donated. Thymic resections from corrective heart surgery supplied the tissue. Related studies noted strongly shared thymic repertoires across unrelated people.

The rearrangement uses TRBV28 and TRBJ1-2, with D hard to call. Source material: thymocytes. The receptor's source is a girl less than two years old with a congenital heart defect. The CDR3 sequence is CASSLVGYSQKEVGANYGYTF. The CDR3, as DNA: TGTGCCAGCAGTTTAGTTGGCTACTCCCAAAAAGAAGTCGGAGCTAACTATGGCTACACCTTC.